The source of this T cell receptor beta chain is a study of identifying expanded T cells in peripheral blood. Repertoires were generated with immunoSEQ multiplex PCR, while TCRdb's copy carries only in-frame clones and drops some. The sample carries about 52,000 clones, about 80% recorded once. Between the trimmed V and J ends, which lost 6 bases and 0 bases, there was a span of 9 bases. The germline gives CDR1 SNHLY, CDR2 FYNNEI. There are 14 residues in the CDR3. Healthy donors had no documented immune events, such as infections, while sampled. The sequence derives from a person between 18 and 70 years old in good health. The V call is TRBV2, the J call TRBJ1-3; TRBD1 is a possible D gene (5 bases). The sample consisted of blood. As DNA, the CDR3 is TGTGCCAGCAGCAAAGGGGACTCTGGAAACACCATATATTTT. This codes for CASSKGDSGNTIYF. The full variable domain, in which reference TRBV2 and TRBJ1-3 provide the parts outside the CDR3, is EPEVTQTPSHQVTQMGQEVILRCVPISNHLYFYWYRQILGQKVEFLVSFYNNEISEKSEIFDDQFSVERPDGSNFTLKIRSTKLEDSAMYFCASSKGDSGNTIYFGEGSWLTVV.